The text below deals with one TCR beta chain. What this receptor recognizes is not known. Base qualities were left out, and no much larger clone turns up one base away. This sample is drawn from a study of blood T cell repertoires in COVID-19 (dated by TCRdb to 2019 to 2021). About the investigation overall: The collaborator samples originated in the United States, Italy and Spain and spanned the acute and convalescent phases of COVID-19. Where available, HLA class I and class II types were taken from metadata supplied by the sample provider and were not determined by assay-based typing. The sample metadata nearly always contained a de-identified subject ID, COVID-19 status, age in years and sex. The dataset comprised deeply sampled blood TCRbeta repertoires from subjects exposed to, actively infected with, or recovered from COVID-19. The prospective study material was composed of cDNA or gDNA derived from T cells, B-cell-depleted T cells, or PBMCs. The repertoires were made available in a free public database intended to serve as a resource for research on the immune response to SARS-CoV-2. Samples came from the ongoing ImmuneRACE study (first 160 participants) plus 1,254 subjects from 6 global collaborators. The paper's findings and limits, for the study overall: The quantity of clinical and demographic metadata differed by source and by participant and was supplied without curation.

The immunoSEQ Assay, a bias-controlled multiplex PCR, was used to amplify TCRbeta CDR3 regions from genomic DNA. The original methods were these. Nucleated cell counts per sample were estimated from amplification of reference gene primers within the assay. To quantify the absolute abundance of each unique TCRbeta CDR3 rearrangement, sequence reads were collapsed and filtered. For each sample, productive Simpson clonality was calculated by taking the square root of Simpson's diversity index across productive rearrangements. Imported from immuneACCESS, the table was reduced by TCRdb to in-frame sequences with V and J called. These copies leave out some clones; in studies compared against another copy, an unresolved V gene accounts for under half, and the cause of the remainder is not known. V and J calls and clone size come straight from that table; D and trimming were deduced from the DNA. In all, the sample holds roughly 80,000 clones, and 84% of those were seen once. Together, the top ten hold 3.5% to 4% of the sample.

The CDR3, cysteine through phenylalanine, is 15 amino acids long. The CDR3 DNA has 45 bases and is translated from base 1. The germline V gene (reference sequence) sets CDR1 to SEHNR and CDR2 to FQNEAQ. The V end loses 4 bases and the J end loses 0 bases, and a stretch of 13 bases separates them. Collaborating institutions collected whole blood in K2EDTA tubes following their own protocols. For TCRbeta analysis, collaborators shipped samples as frozen whole blood, isolated PBMCs, or DNA extracted from either of those sample types. The chain employs TRBV7-9 and TRBJ2-7; the D region possibly corresponds to TRBD2 (5 bases align). This receptor was identified in a man aged 45-60 years with acute or convalescent COVID-19. Sequencing was carried out using peripheral blood. The DNA sequence is given as TGTGCCAGCAGCTACGTTCTAGGGAGCTCCTACGAGCAGTACTTC. Its amino acids are CASSYVLGSSYEQYF.